The 8 T cell receptor beta chains given below trace back to one sample, sequenced in a study of cytomegalovirus exposure and HLA in healthy donors. PCR involved 60 Vbeta and 13 Jbeta primers. Clones were sequenced by immunoSEQ multiplex PCR, and TCRdb holds only the in-frame ones, with some missing. The sample lists 150,000 to 200,000 clones, about 72% seen once, with more than 3.5% in the top ten. The sequencing input was PBMCs. The receptors here all came from a man younger than 40 in good health and CMV-seropositive.

This sequence joins TRBV29-1 and TRBJ2-7; a possible D gene is TRBD1 (5 bases). Germline CDR1 and CDR2: SQVTM and ANQGSEA. The CDR3 spans 11 residues. Deletions cut 4 bases from V and 4 bases from J, with 8 bases between. The chain's CDR3 is CSVARDYEQYF. The CDR3 nucleotides are TGCAGCGTTGCCAGGGATTACGAGCAGTACTTC.

V is TRBV6-1 and J is TRBJ1-5; D gene unclear. The CDR3 totals 15 residues. V was pared by 4 bases and J by 3 bases, with 13 bases between. Germline assignment: CDR1 MNHNS and CDR2 SASEGT. Here the CDR3 DNA reads TGTGCCAGCAGTGGAGAGTTGGAGACCAATCAGCCCCAGCATTTT. Residues: CASSGELETNQPQHF.

The chain couples TRBV7-2 to TRBJ2-2; 7 nucleotides align to TRBD1. V shed 7 bases and J 3 bases; nucleotides not matched to a gene: 2. Germline CDR1 SGHTA, CDR2 FQGNSA. This CDR3 region has 13 residues. The CDR3 DNA sequence: TGTGCCAGCAAAGACAGGGACACCGGGGAGCTGTTTTTT. Its protein product is CASKDRDTGELFF.

The chain recombines TRBV27 with TRBJ1-6; D not resolved. This CDR3 is built from 14 residues. From germline, CDR1 is MNHEY and CDR2 SMNVEV (reference sequence). V was clipped by 2 bases and J by 11 bases, with 13 bases between them. The CDR3 reads CASSLGPRGTPLHF. The CDR3 coding sequence is TGTGCCAGCAGTTTAGGGCCGAGAGGGACACCCCTCCACTTT.

The V gene is TRBV6-5, the J gene TRBJ2-1; D perhaps matches TRBD2 (5 bases). Trimming removed 5 bases from V and 7 bases from J, with 15 bases in between. The length of the CDR3 is 14 residues. Germline CDR1 reads MNHEY; CDR2 reads SVGAGI. DNA of the CDR3: TGTGCCAGCAGTCCGGACTCCCCTTTGAATGAGCAGTTCTTC. Translated: CASSPDSPLNEQFF.

The genes are TRBV30 and TRBJ2-1; D ambiguous. The CDR3 has 12 amino acids. The V end was cut by 0 bases, the J end by 10 bases, with 10 bases between. Germline values: CDR1 GTSNPN, CDR2 SVGIG (reference sequence). The CDR3 region is CAWSVPLGEQFF. The CDR3 DNA is TGTGCCTGGAGTGTACCCCTAGGCGAGCAGTTCTTC.

The V call is TRBV7-7, the J call TRBJ2-5; 7 bases map to TRBD2. Germline V gene data show CDR1 as SSHAT and CDR2 as FNYEAQ (reference sequence). This CDR3 spans 15 amino acids. V was clipped by 5 bases and J by 5 bases; unmatched bases: 11. The CDR3 sequence is CASSDLAEGGETQYF. For the CDR3, the DNA is TGTGCCAGCAGCGATCTTGCGGAGGGAGGGGAGACCCAGTACTTC.

V gene TRBV6-1 combines with J gene TRBJ1-5; D gene unclear. The CDR3 length is 15 residues. Germline loops: CDR1 MNHNS, CDR2 SASEGT. Deletions cut 3 bases from V and 4 bases from J, with 13 bases between. The CDR3 nucleotides read TGTGCCAGCAGTGACCCCGGGTATGGGAATCAGCCCCAGCATTTT. Amino acids: CASSDPGYGNQPQHF.